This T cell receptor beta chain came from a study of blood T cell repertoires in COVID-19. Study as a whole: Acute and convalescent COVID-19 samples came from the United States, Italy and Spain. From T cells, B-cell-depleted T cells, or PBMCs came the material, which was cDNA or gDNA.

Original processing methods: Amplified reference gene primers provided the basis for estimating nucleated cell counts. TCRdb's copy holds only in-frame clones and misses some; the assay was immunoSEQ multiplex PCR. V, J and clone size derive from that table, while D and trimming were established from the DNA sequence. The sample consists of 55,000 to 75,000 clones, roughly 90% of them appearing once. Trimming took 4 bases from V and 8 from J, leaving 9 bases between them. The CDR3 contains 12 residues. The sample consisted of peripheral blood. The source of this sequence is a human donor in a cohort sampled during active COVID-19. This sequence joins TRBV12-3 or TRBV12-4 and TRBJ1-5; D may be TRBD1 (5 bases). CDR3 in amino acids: CASSSGGEPQHF. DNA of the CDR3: TGTGCCAGCAGTTCCGGGGGGGAGCCCCAGCATTTT.